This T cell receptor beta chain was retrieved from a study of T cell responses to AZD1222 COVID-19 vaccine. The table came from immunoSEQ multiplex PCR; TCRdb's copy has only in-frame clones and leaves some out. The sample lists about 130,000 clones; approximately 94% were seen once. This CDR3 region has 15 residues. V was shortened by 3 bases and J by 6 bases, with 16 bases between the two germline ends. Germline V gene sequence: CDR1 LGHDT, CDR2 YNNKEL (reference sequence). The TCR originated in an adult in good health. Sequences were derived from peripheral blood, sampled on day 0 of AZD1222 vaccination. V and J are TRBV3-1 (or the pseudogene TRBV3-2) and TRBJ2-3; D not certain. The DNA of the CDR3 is TGTGCCAGCAGCCACGGTTTCTTCGGACGCGATACGCAGTATTTT. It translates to CASSHGFFGRDTQYF.